This paragraph reports one TCR beta chain. Its specificity is unknown. The data derive from a study of molecular identifiers for immune sequencing clone quantification. At the level of the study: Replicate experiments divided RNA from roughly 21,000 or 96,000 naive CD8 cells into five parts and sequenced four. General study findings and limits: Clones with over 20 RNA copies captured over 99% of effector molecules but under 1% of naive ones.

Using its own MiXCR run on the PCR reads, TCRdb lists one record per CDR3 protein. Found here are a few hundred thousand distinct CDR3 sequences, roughly 25% of them singletons; the top ten hold around 0.79%. In germline, CDR1 is SNHLY, CDR2 FYNNEI. This CDR3 is built from 12 residues. V dropped 3 bases and J dropped 9 bases, with 9 bases sitting between them. The gene calls are TRBV2 and TRBJ2-1, with D unresolved. The specimen was naive CD8+ T cells from blood, with Jurkat cell RNA spiked in. Subset described: FACS-sorted CD8+CD4-CCR7+CD45RA+ naive T cells. The source of this sequence is a human donor in good health. Some libraries in this study had Jurkat cell RNA spiked in. CDR3 nucleotide sequence: TGTGCCAGCAGTGACCCATTCAGTGAGCAGTTCTTC. It is translated as CASSDPFSEQFF.